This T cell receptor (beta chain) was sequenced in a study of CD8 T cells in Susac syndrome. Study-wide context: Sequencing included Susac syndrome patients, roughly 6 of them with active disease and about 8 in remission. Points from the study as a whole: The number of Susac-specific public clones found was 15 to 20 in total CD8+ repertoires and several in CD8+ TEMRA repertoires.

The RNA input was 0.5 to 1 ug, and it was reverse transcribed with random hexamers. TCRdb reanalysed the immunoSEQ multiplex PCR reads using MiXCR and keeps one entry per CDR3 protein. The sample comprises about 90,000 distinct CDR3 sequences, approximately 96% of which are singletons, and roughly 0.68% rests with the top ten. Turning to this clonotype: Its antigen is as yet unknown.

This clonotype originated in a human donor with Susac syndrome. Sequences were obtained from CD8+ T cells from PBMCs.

As DNA, the CDR3 is TGCAGTGCTGGGGACGGGACCTTTAATTCACCCCTCCACTTT. Translating it yields CSAGDGTFNSPLHF. The V and J genes are TRBV20-1 and TRBJ1-6; possibly TRBD1 for D (5 bases). CDR1 and CDR2 from the germline V gene are DFQATT and SNEGSKA (reference sequence). The CDR3 totals 14 residues. V dropped 5 bases and J dropped 6 bases, with 14 bases sitting between them.